The clone carrying this TCR beta chain turned up a few times. Its antigen is undetermined. Library preparation for TCR beta used quantitative 5'-RACE with molecular barcodes. One entry per CDR3 protein results from TCRdb running MiXCR on the 5' RACE reads. The table lists roughly 250,000 distinct CDR3 sequences, 10% to 13% of them singletons. These data come from a study of CD8 T cells in ankylosing spondylitis. Points from the study as a whole: Clones linked to disease, bearing a CD8+ phenotype, were relatively rare in peripheral blood.

Trimming cost V 7 bases and J 4 bases, with 11 bases left between them. The CDR3 runs to 13 residues. Sample: blood, either unsorted or a sorted T cell fraction (not recorded which). The chain has TRBV12-3 or TRBV12-4 and TRBJ1-5; D call uncertain. The source is a male donor with ankylosing spondylitis or in good health (not recorded which). The CDR3 DNA sequence: TGTGCCAGCACCTCGGAGGGTAATCAGCCCCAGCATTTT. This translates into CASTSEGNQPQHF.